Reported below is one T cell receptor beta chain. Germline V lookup: CDR1 LNHNV, CDR2 YYDKDF (reference sequence). The length of the CDR3 is 14 residues. After removal of 9 bases from V and 3 bases from J, the junction contained 10 bases not matched to a gene. Original data processing: Reference gene primer amplification in the assay estimated nucleated cell counts. Only in-frame clones appear in the TCRdb table, and some are missing; sequencing was by immunoSEQ multiplex PCR. That table furnishes V, J and clone size, whereas the DNA furnished D and trimming. The sample yields approximately 260,000 clones, approximately 85% seen once. This record belongs to a study of blood T cell repertoires in COVID-19. In the study overall: Samples came from the United States, Italy and Spain, spanning acute and convalescent COVID-19. Sample material is recorded as cDNA or gDNA derived from T cells, B-cell-depleted T cells, or PBMCs.

This sequence was found in a woman in her 70s with acute or convalescent COVID-19. The chain joins TRBV15 to TRBJ2-7; TRBD1 aligns across 8 bases. Sequencing was carried out using peripheral blood. The CDR3 here is CATRLGTGHYEQYF. In DNA form, the CDR3 reads TGTGCCACTCGACTGGGGACAGGCCACTACGAGCAGTACTTC.